The 21 T cell receptor beta chains in this list originate from one sample, sequenced in a study of shared clonotypes between healthy human individuals. Naive CD8 cells, CD45RO-negative and positively selected for CCR7, excluded terminally differentiated effector memory CD45RA+ cells. This table comes from immunoSEQ multiplex PCR, and its TCRdb copy is limited to in-frame clones, with some not included. The table records around 2,000,000 clones, about 95% of them present only once. Sequencing was performed on naive CD8+ T cells sorted from blood. The receptors here all came from a man aged 18 to 29 in good health.

The chain has TRBV6-5 and TRBJ1-2; 9 positions agree with TRBD1. CDR3 length: 14 amino acids. The ends lost 5 bases at V and 6 bases at J; junction bases unmatched: 7. Germline CDR1 MNHEY, CDR2 SVGAGI. The CDR3 DNA reads TGTGCCAGCAGTCCCGACAGGGGGTATCATGGCTACACCTTC. It translates to CASSPDRGYHGYTF.

The V gene is TRBV6-6, the J gene TRBJ2-1; maybe TRBD1 (6 bases). V lost 5 bases to trimming and J lost 3 bases, with 17 bases between them. The CDR3 consists of 16 residues. Germline assignment: CDR1 MNHNY and CDR2 SVGAGI (reference sequence). The CDR3 nucleotides read TGTGCCAGCAGTCCTGACACAGGGTTATACTACAATGAGCAGTTCTTC. It is translated as CASSPDTGLYYNEQFF.

The chain carries TRBV7-8 and TRBJ2-1, with 16 bases aligning to TRBD2. CDR3 size: 18 residues. V shed 5 bases and J 5 bases; nucleotides not matched to a gene: 9. CDR1 and CDR2 from the germline V gene are SGHVS and FQNEAQ. CDR3: CASSAGLAGGPIHNEQFF. The CDR3 region has the DNA TGTGCCAGCAGCGCGGGACTAGCGGGGGGGCCTATTCACAATGAGCAGTTCTTC.

The gene calls are TRBV27 and TRBJ2-5, with 14 nucleotides matching TRBD2. The CDR3 spans 15 residues. CDR1 is MNHEY, CDR2 SMNVEV, per germline (reference sequence). After removal of 5 bases from V and 4 bases from J, the junction contained 3 bases not matched to a gene. The CDR3 DNA sequence: TGTGCCAGCAGTGGACTAGCGGGAGGTGTAGAGACCCAGTACTTC. Translation: CASSGLAGGVETQYF.

The chain employs TRBV13 and TRBJ2-7; TRBD1 matches 9 bases. CDR1 is PRHDT, CDR2 FYEKMQ, per germline (reference sequence). Unmatched junction bases numbered 4, after V lost 5 bases and J lost 2 bases. The CDR3 loop spans 14 amino acids. CDR3 in amino acids: CASSGQGPPYEQYF. As DNA, the CDR3 is TGTGCCAGCAGCGGACAGGGGCCCCCCTACGAGCAGTACTTC.

The chain carries TRBV5-1 and TRBJ1-6; 7 bases fit TRBD1. The ends lost 2 bases at V and 9 bases at J; junction bases unmatched: 5. The CDR3 sequence is 14 residues long. Germline CDR1 is SGHRS and CDR2 is YFSETQ. The CDR3 spells CASSFRGDFSPLHF. Written as DNA, the CDR3 is TGCGCCAGCAGCTTCAGGGGGGATTTTTCACCCCTCCACTTT.

This clone has just one count. The junction and the germline gene differ at one end; a read error may be behind it. The rearrangement uses TRBV7-7 and TRBJ2-3; D is possibly TRBD2 (6 bases). CDR3 length equals 13 residues. CDR1 and CDR2 from the germline V gene are SSHAT and FNYEAQ (reference sequence). CDR3 DNA: TGTGCTAGCAGCCCAGGACCCGGGGGTACGCAGTATTTT. This encodes CASSPGPGGTQYF. The full variable domain, with the rest looked up from reference TRBV7-7 and TRBJ2-3, is GAGVSQSPRYKVTKRGQDVTLRCDPISSHATLYWYQQALGQGPEFLTYFNYEAQPDKSGLPSDRFSAERPEGSISTLTIQRTEQRDSAMYRCASSPGPGGTQYFGPGTRLTVL.

The chain joins TRBV5-1 to TRBJ1-1; D is unclear. Germline V gene sequence: CDR1 SGHRS, CDR2 YFSETQ. The CDR3 is made up of 15 amino acids. The V and J ends lost 4 bases and 0 bases respectively, with 13 bases between them. The CDR3 protein is CASSADDWLNTEAFF. Here the CDR3 DNA reads TGCGCCAGCAGCGCGGACGATTGGCTGAACACTGAAGCTTTCTTT.

The chain has TRBV4-1 and TRBJ2-7, with D possibly TRBD1 on 7 matching bases. CDR1 is MGHRA, CDR2 YSYEKL, per germline. V was shortened by 3 bases and J by 0 bases, with 18 bases between the two germline ends. The CDR3 sequence is 17 residues long. The CDR3 protein is CASSHPAGGTVSYEQYF. The CDR3 DNA reads as TGCGCCAGCAGCCATCCTGCCGGCGGGACAGTCTCCTACGAGCAGTACTTC.

On this clone itself: Other DNA sequences of this sample code for an identical CDR3. The J gene is TRBJ2-7, the V gene TRBV27, with unresolved D. The CDR3 spans 13 residues. Trimming took 0 bases from V and 2 from J, leaving 5 bases between them. Germline CDR1 reads MNHEY; CDR2 reads SMNVEV (reference sequence). The CDR3, as DNA: TGTGCCAGCAGTTTATCTGTGACCTACGAGCAGTACTTC. Translation: CASSLSVTYEQYF.

As concerns this clone: The same CDR3 also results from other DNA sequences found in this sample. The genes are TRBV13 and TRBJ2-1; D is uncertain. Germline CDR1 reads PRHDT; CDR2 reads FYEKMQ (reference sequence). The ends were cut back, 5 bases at V and 4 bases at J, with 9 bases in the middle. The length of the CDR3 is 13 residues. In nucleotides, the CDR3 is TGTGCCAGCAGCCCCCCTCCATACAATGAGCAGTTCTTC. Residues: CASSPPPYNEQFF.

As concerns this clone: Other DNA sequences in this sample translate to the same CDR3. J is TRBJ2-7 and V is TRBV9, with D perhaps TRBD2 (6 bases). The V gene lost 2 bases and the J gene lost 2 bases, with 11 bases spanning the gap. CDR1 is SGDLS and CDR2 is YYNGEE in the germline V gene. The CDR3 loop spans 14 amino acids. The CDR3 loop is CASSVGGGTYEQYF. The CDR3 bases are TGTGCCAGCAGCGTTGGGGGAGGAACCTACGAGCAGTACTTC.

The chain uses TRBV9 and TRBJ2-2; TRBD1 matches at 7 bases. This CDR3 is built from 15 residues. The trim removed 6 bases at V and 4 bases at J, leaving 9 bases unmatched. The V gene's germline CDR1 is SGDLS and CDR2 YYNGEE. CDR3 DNA sequence: TGTGCCAGCACCACCTCGGGACAGAGCACCGGGGAGCTGTTTTTT. This sequence encodes CASTTSGQSTGELFF. Full variable domain (outside the CDR3, taken from reference TRBV9 and TRBJ2-2): DSGVTQTPKHLITATGQRVTLRCSPRSGDLSVYWYQQSLDQGLQFLIQYYNGEERAKGNILERFSAQQFPDLHSELNLSSLELGDSALYFCASTTSGQSTGELFFGEGSRLTVL.

Note on this clone: A read error is possible here, since a much larger clone lies one base away. This chain connects TRBV5-5 to TRBJ1-5; D gene ambiguous. Trimming took off 2 bases at V and 5 bases at J, with 5 bases between the two ends. This CDR3 is 12 amino acids long. Germline V gene sequence: CDR1 SGHKS, CDR2 YYEKEE (reference sequence). CDR3 nucleotide sequence: TGTGCCAGCAGCTTCGGGGATCAGCCCCAGCATTTT. Translation: CASSFGDQPQHF.

The chain combines TRBV5-1 with TRBJ1-1, with D perhaps matching TRBD1 (5 bases). CDR1 and CDR2 from the germline V gene are SGHRS and YFSETQ. This CDR3 has 14 amino acids. Trimming removed 2 bases at V and 0 bases at J, with 8 bases between. The CDR3 spells CASSLGVLNTEAFF. CDR3 in DNA: TGCGCCAGCAGCTTAGGGGTCCTGAACACTGAAGCTTTCTTT.

The rearrangement uses TRBV7-9 and TRBJ2-7; 8 bases align to TRBD1. The trim removed 4 bases at V and 6 bases at J, leaving 14 bases unmatched. This CDR3 is 16 amino acids long. The germline CDR1 and CDR2 sequences are SEHNR and FQNEAQ (reference sequence). The CDR3 nucleotides read TGTGCCAGCAGCTCACCCCCCGGACAGGGTACCACCGAGCAGTACTTC. Residues: CASSSPPGQGTTEQYF.

The chain combines TRBV27 with TRBJ2-5, with TRBD2 matching 7 bases. CDR3 size: 15 residues. The germline V gene has CDR1 MNHEY and CDR2 SMNVEV (reference sequence). J was trimmed by 4 bases and V by 3 bases; bases with no gene match: 8. The CDR3 nucleotides read TGTGCCAGCAGTTTTCTCGGACTAGAGGGAGAGACCCAGTACTTC. Protein: CASSFLGLEGETQYF.

The CDR3 region has the DNA TGTGCCACCTCGGACGGGGATAGCAATCAGCCCCAGCATTTT. Amino acids: CATSDGDSNQPQHF. The J gene is TRBJ1-5, the V gene TRBV7-9; no firm D call. Per the germline V gene, CDR1 is SEHNR and CDR2 is FQNEAQ (reference sequence). CDR3 length: 14 amino acids. With 10 bases removed from V and 0 bases from J, the gap between germline ends came to 13 bases.

The chain recombines TRBV27 with TRBJ1-5; 7 bases map to TRBD1. The germline V gene has CDR1 MNHEY and CDR2 SMNVEV (reference sequence). The CDR3 spans 17 residues. V dropped 5 bases and J dropped 2; count of bases not matched to a gene: 12. The DNA for the CDR3 is TGTGCCAGCAGTCCCGGGACAGCCCAGAAGGGCAATCAGCCCCAGCATTTT. It encodes CASSPGTAQKGNQPQHF.

The chain has TRBV5-1 and TRBJ2-2, with 9 bases fitting TRBD1. In germline, CDR1 is SGHRS, CDR2 YFSETQ. The J segment lost 6 bases and the V segment lost 4 bases, leaving 7 bases of the junction unmatched. The CDR3 runs 15 residues. CDR3 region: CASSADRGGSGELFF. The CDR3, as DNA: TGCGCCAGCAGCGCGGACAGGGGAGGGTCCGGGGAGCTGTTTTTT.

This rearrangement joins TRBV6-5 to TRBJ2-1; D could derive from TRBD1 or TRBD2 (5 bases each). The CDR3 extends over 13 amino acids. Trimming stripped 4 bases from V and 5 bases from J, with 9 bases between. Germline V gene sequence: CDR1 MNHEY, CDR2 SVGAGI. The CDR3 DNA reads as TGTGCCAGCAGTTGGGGGACCAACAATGAGCAGTTCTTC. Amino acids: CASSWGTNNEQFF.